This T cell receptor beta chain was sequenced during a study of T cells in Graves' hyperthyroidism and ophthalmopathy. A remark on this clonotype: The antigen is not known.

RNA transcripts yielded amplified TCR beta CDR3 regions. The HTBI primer set was used in a first-round RT-PCR of the TCR CDR3. Using its own MiXCR run on the multiplex PCR reads, TCRdb lists one record per CDR3 protein. The table includes 300,000 to 400,000 distinct CDR3 sequences, roughly 18% detected once. Per the germline V gene, CDR1 is SGHTA and CDR2 is FQGNSA. Trimming pared 5 bases from V and 3 bases from J, leaving 11 bases between. CDR3 length equals 14 residues. Study results and caveats: A median around 6.8 months before onset, the model predicted ophthalmopathy. Blood also held most thyroid clonotypes expanded beyond 0.001. Using 13 V-J features, a model discriminated ophthalmopathy from stable hyperthyroidism.

Hyperthyroidism of Graves' type that showed no ophthalmopathy progression within 18 months was stable. The rearrangement links TRBV7-2 to TRBJ1-3, with D perhaps matching TRBD1 (5 bases). The TCR was taken from a woman aged 45 to 65 with Graves' hyperthyroidism. The sample taken for sequencing was blood. CDR3 sequence reads: CASSARELGNTIYF. The CDR3 DNA reads TGTGCCAGCAGCGCCAGGGAGCTTGGAAACACCATATATTTT. The complete variable domain, with remaining parts taken from reference TRBV7-2 and TRBJ1-3, reads GAGVSQSPSNKVTEKGKDVELRCDPISGHTALYWYRQSLGQGLEFLIYFQGNSAPDKSGLPSDRFSAERTGGSVSTLTIQRTQQEDSAVYLCASSARELGNTIYFGEGSWLTVV.